The text below deals with one TCR beta chain. Its cognate antigen is unknown. The CDR3 length is 17 residues. Germline V gene data show CDR1 as LNHDA and CDR2 as SQIVND (reference sequence). Trimming removed 4 bases from V and 3 bases from J, with 19 bases in between. This sample was included in a study of T cell repertoires in cytomegalovirus infection. Study summary: Used in the study were CMV epitopes, some recently identified and HLA-C-restricted, others well-studied and HLA-B-restricted. From public TCR beta signatures came an indication of both CMV infection and matching HLA type.

TCRdb independently ran MiXCR on the reads; one entry per CDR3 protein. The sample yields about 120,000 distinct CDR3 sequences, about 33% seen once. The TCR originated in a human donor in good health (CMV status not recorded). Some clones in this sample may be carry-over from other donors' samples. The chain recombines TRBV19 with TRBJ2-1; tentatively, D is TRBD2 (6 bases). The sequencing here drew on CD8+ T cells from cultured PBMCs, taken from culture after CMV antigen stimulation. This chain's CDR3 is CASSTSGGARYYNEQFF. The CDR3 DNA reads as TGTGCCAGTAGTACATCAGGAGGGGCGCGATACTACAATGAGCAGTTCTTC.